This T cell receptor beta chain was sequenced during a study of PD-1 blockade in mismatch repair-deficient tumors. The CDR3 is 12 residues long. The germline CDR1 and CDR2 sequences are MGHDK and SYGVNS. Trimming removed 2 bases from V and 4 bases from J, with 3 bases in between. Method: immunoSEQ multiplex PCR; TCRdb's copy keeps in-frame clones and lacks some. This sample yields more than 95,000 clones, of which roughly 86% are seen a single time; roughly 14% belongs to the top ten. The receptor was derived from an adult with mismatch repair-deficient cancer. The sequenced sample was peripheral blood, obtained 44 weeks after starting pembrolizumab. This rearrangement joins TRBV25-1 to TRBJ2-1; D call uncertain. CDR3 region: CASSEPYNEQFF. The CDR3 nucleotides are TGTGCCAGCAGTGAACCTTACAATGAGCAGTTCTTC.